This TCR beta chain appears in the sequencing data of a study of CD8 T cells in ankylosing spondylitis. Study-wide points: Roughly eight highly homologous variants formed a TCR beta motif that appeared characteristic of ankylosing spondylitis blood.

This clonotype was seen at least ten times. Its antigen is still unknown. TCRdb redid the calling of the 5' RACE reads with MiXCR, one entry per CDR3 protein. The sample lists approximately 550,000 distinct CDR3 sequences, 9.5% to 15% occurring once. The V and J ends lost 2 bases and 10 bases, in that order; junction bases with no gene match: 7. This CDR3 has 15 amino acids. Germline CDR1 and CDR2: DFQATT and SNEGSKA (reference sequence). The TCR was taken from a male donor with ankylosing spondylitis. The sequenced sample consisted of blood, either unsorted or a sorted T cell fraction (not recorded which). This chain links TRBV20-1 with TRBJ1-6, with 11 bases aligning to TRBD1. CDR3 bases: TGCAGTGCTAGAACCGGGACAGGGGGGTTCTCACCCCTCCACTTT. Encoded protein: CSARTGTGGFSPLHF.